Reported below is one T cell receptor (beta chain). For sequencing, patients were chosen who had shown expansion of CD8+CD57+ cells by flow cytometry. These data come from a study of CD8+CD57+ T cells in acquired aplastic anemia. CDR1 and CDR2 from the germline V gene are SGHTA and FQGTGA. CDR3 length: 17 amino acids. Trimming cost V 5 bases and J 2 bases; bases outside gene matches: 7. Genomic DNA templated the TCR beta VDJ and CDR3 profiling. TCRdb re-called the reads with MiXCR, one entry per CDR3 protein. The table records 150,000 to 200,000 distinct CDR3 sequences, about half of them present only once.

Sequenced input: sorted CD4+, CD8+, or CD8+CD57+ T cells (not recorded which) from PBMCs. The TCR sequence derives from a human donor with aplastic anemia. This rearrangement joins TRBV7-3 to TRBJ2-2; TRBD2 matches at 11 bases. The CDR3 protein is CASSQLAGAINTGELFF. The CDR3 nucleotides are TGTGCCAGCAGCCAACTAGCGGGGGCGATTAACACCGGGGAGCTGTTTTTT.